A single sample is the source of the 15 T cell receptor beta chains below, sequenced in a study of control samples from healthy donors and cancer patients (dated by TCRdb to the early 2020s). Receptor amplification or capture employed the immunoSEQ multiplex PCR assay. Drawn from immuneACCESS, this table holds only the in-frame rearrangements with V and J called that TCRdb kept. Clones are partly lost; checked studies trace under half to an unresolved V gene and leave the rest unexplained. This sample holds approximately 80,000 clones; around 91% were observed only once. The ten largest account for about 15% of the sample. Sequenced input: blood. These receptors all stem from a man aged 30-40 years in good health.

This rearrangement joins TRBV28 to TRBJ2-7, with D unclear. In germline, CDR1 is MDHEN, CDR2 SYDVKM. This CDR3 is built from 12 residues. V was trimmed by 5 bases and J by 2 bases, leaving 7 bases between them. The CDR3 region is CASSLGTYEQYF. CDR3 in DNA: TGTGCCAGCAGTCTGGGTACCTACGAGCAGTACTTC.

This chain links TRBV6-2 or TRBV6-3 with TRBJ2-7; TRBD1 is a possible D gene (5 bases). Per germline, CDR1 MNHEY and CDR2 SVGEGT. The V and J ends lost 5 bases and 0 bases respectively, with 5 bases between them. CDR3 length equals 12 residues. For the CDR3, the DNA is TGTGCCAGCAGTGACAGCTCCTACGAGCAGTACTTC. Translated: CASSDSSYEQYF.

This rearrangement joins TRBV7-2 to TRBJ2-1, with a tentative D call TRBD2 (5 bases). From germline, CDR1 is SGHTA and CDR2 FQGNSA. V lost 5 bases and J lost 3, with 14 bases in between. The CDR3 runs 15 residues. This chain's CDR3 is CASSLEGRDYNEQFF. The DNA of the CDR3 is TGTGCCAGCAGCCTAGAGGGTCGGGACTACAATGAGCAGTTCTTC.

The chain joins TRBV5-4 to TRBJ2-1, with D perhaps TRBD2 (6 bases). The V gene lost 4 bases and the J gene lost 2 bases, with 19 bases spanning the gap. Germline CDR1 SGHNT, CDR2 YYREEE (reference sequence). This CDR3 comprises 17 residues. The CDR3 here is CASSPSGSGGPYNEQFF. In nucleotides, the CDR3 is TGTGCCAGCAGCCCGAGCGGGTCAGGCGGACCCTACAATGAGCAGTTCTTC.

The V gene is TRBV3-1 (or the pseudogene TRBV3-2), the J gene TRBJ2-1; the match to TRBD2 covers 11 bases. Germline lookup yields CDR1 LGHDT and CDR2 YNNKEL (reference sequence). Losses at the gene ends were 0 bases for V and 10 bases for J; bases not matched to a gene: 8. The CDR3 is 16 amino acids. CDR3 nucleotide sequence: TGTGCCAGCAGCCAAGATGTTACTAGCGGGGGTTGGGAGCAGTTCTTC. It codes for CASSQDVTSGGWEQFF.

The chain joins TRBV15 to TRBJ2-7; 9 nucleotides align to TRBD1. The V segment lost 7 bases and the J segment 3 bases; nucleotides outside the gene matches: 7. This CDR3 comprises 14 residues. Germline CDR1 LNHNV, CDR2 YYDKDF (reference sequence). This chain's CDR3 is CATNPGQGNYEQYF. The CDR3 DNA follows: TGTGCCACCAACCCGGGACAGGGTAACTACGAGCAGTACTTC.

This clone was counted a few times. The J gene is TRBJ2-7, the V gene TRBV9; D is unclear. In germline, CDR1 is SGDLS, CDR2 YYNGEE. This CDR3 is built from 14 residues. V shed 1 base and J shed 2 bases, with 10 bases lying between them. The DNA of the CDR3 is TGTGCCAGCAGCGTATCGGGCGGTCCCTACGAGCAGTACTTC. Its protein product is CASSVSGGPYEQYF.

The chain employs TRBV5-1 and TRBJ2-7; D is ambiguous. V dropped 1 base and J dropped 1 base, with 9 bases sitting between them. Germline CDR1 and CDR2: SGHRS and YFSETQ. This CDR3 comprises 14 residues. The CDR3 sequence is CASSLLGGSYEQYF. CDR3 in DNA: TGCGCCAGCAGCTTGCTAGGCGGTTCCTACGAGCAGTACTTC.

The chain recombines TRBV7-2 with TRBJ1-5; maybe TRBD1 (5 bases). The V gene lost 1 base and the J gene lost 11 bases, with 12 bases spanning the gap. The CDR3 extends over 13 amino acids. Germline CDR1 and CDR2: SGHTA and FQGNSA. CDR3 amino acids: CASSLGTSGTQHF. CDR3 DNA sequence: TGTGCCAGCAGCTTAGGGACATCGGGGACCCAGCATTTT. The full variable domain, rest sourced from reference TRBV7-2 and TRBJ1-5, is GAGVSQSPSNKVTEKGKDVELRCDPISGHTALYWYRQSLGQGLEFLIYFQGNSAPDKSGLPSDRFSAERTGGSVSTLTIQRTQQEDSAVYLCASSLGTSGTQHFGDGTRLSIL.

CDR3 sequence: CASSVGMTSGRDEQFF. DNA for the CDR3: TGTGCCAGCAGCGTAGGGATGACTAGCGGGAGGGACGAGCAGTTCTTC. This chain uses TRBV9 with TRBJ2-1; 14 bases fit TRBD2. Germline V CDR1 and CDR2: SGDLS, YYNGEE. The CDR3 sequence is 16 residues long. V lost 0 bases, J lost 10 bases, and 6 bases stayed unmatched.

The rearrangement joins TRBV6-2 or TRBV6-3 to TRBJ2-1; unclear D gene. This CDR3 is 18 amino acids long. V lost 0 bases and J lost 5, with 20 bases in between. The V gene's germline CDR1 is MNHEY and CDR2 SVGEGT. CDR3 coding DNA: TGTGCCAGCAGTTACTCCCCGACACGAGCCCTCGCTCACAATGAGCAGTTCTTC. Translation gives CASSYSPTRALAHNEQFF.

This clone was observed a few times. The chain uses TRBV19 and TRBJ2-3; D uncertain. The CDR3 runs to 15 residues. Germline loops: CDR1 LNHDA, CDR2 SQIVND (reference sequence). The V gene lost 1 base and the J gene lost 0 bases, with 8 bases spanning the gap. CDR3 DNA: TGTGCCAGTAGTATAGCTACAATAAGCACAGATACGCAGTATTTT. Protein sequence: CASSIATISTDTQYF.

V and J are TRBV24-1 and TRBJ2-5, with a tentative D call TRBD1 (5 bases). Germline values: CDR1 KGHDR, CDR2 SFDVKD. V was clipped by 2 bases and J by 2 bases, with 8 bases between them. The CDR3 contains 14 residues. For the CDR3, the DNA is TGTGCCACCAGTGATTCCCCAGGGCAAGAGACCCAGTACTTC. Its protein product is CATSDSPGQETQYF.

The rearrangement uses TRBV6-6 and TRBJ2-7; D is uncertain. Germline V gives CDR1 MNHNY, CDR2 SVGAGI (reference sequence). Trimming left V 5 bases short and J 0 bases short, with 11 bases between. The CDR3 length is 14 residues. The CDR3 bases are TGTGCCAGCAGTCTAAAGCGTGTCTCCTACGAGCAGTACTTC. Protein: CASSLKRVSYEQYF.

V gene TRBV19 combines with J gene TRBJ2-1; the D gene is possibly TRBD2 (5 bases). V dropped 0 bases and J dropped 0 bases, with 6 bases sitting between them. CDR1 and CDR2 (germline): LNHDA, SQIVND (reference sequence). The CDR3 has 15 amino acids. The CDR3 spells CASSIEAVSYNEQFF. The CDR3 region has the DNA TGTGCCAGTAGTATAGAAGCGGTCTCCTACAATGAGCAGTTCTTC.